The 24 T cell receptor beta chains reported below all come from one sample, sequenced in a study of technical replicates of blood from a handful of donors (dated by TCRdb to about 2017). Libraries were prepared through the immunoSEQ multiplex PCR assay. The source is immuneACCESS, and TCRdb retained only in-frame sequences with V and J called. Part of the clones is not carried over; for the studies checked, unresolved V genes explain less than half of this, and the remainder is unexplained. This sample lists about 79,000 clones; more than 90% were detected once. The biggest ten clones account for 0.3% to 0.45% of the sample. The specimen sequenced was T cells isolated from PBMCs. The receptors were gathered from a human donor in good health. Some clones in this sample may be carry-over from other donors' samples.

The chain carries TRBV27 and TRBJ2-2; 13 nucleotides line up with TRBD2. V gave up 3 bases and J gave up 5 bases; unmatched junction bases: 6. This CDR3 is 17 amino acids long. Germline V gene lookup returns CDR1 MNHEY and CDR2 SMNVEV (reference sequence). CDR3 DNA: TGTGCCAGCAGTTTGAGAGGACTAGCGGGAGAAACCGGGGAGCTGTTTTTT. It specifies CASSLRGLAGETGELFF.

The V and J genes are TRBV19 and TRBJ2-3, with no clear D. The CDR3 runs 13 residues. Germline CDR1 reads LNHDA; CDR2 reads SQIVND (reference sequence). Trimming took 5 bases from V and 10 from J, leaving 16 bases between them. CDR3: CASSSHLRGAQYF. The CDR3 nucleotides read TGTGCCAGTAGTTCCCACCTACGAGGCGCGCAGTATTTT.

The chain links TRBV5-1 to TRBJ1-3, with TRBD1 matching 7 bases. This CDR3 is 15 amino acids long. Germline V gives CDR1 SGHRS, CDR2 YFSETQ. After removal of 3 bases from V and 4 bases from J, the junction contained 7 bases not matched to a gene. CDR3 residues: CASSWTTGSGNTIYF. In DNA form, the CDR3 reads TGCGCCAGCAGCTGGACGACAGGGTCCGGAAACACCATATATTTT.

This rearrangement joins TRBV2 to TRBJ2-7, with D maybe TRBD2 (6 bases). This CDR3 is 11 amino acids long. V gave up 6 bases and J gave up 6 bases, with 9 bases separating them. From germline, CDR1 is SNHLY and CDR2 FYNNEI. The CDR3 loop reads CASRGTAEQYF. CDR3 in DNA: TGTGCCAGCAGAGGGACTGCCGAGCAGTACTTC.

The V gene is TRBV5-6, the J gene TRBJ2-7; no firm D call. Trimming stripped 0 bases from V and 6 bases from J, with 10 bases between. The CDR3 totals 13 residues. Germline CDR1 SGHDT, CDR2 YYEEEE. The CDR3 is CASSLVPLGEQYF. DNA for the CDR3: TGTGCCAGCAGCTTGGTTCCCCTCGGCGAGCAGTACTTC.

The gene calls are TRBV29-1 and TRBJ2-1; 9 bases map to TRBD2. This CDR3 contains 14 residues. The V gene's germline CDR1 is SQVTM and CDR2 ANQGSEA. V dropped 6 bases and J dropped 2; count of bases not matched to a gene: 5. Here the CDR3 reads CSVQAGGTYNEQFF. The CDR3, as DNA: TGCAGCGTCCAAGCGGGAGGCACCTACAATGAGCAGTTCTTC.

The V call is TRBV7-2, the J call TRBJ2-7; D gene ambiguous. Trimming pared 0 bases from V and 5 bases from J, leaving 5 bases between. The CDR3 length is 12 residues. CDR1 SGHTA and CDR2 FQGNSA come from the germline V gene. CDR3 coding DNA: TGTGCCAGCAGCTTAGCTCGTCACGAGCAGTACTTC. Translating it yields CASSLARHEQYF.

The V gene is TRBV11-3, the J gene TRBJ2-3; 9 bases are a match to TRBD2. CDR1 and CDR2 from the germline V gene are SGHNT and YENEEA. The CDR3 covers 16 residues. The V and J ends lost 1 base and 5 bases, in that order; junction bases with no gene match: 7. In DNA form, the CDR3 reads TGTGCCAGCAGCTTAGGTAGCGGGAGCTCTCGAGATACGCAGTATTTT. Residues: CASSLGSGSSRDTQYF.

The CDR3 sequence: CASRGGWNYGYTF. The DNA for the CDR3 is TGTGCCAGCAGAGGCGGCTGGAACTATGGCTACACCTTC. The V and J genes are TRBV6-1 and TRBJ1-2, with D unresolved. V lost 6 bases and J 2 bases, leaving 10 bases between the germline ends. Looked up from germline, CDR1 is MNHNS and CDR2 is SASEGT. The CDR3 length is 13 residues.

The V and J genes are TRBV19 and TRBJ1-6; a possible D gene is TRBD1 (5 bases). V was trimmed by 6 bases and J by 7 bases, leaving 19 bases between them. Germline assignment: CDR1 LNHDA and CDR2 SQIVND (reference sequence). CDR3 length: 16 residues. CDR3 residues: CASSLTRDLWNSPLHF. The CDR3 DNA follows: TGTGCCAGTAGCCTGACCAGGGATTTGTGGAATTCACCCCTCCACTTT.

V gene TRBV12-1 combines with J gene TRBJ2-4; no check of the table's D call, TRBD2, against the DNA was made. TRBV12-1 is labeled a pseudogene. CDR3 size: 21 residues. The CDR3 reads CASSFPMWVSGLEQAKNIQYF. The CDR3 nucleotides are TGTGCCAGCAGCTTTCCCATGTGGGTTAGCGGGCTGGAGCAAGCCAAAAACATTCAGTACTTC.

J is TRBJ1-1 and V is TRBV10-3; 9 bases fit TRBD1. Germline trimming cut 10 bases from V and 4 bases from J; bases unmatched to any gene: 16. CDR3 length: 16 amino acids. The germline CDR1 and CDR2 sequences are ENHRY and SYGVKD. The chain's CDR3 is CATTPGTGKGSTEAFF. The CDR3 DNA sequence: TGTGCCACCACCCCGGGGACAGGGAAGGGGAGCACTGAAGCTTTCTTT.

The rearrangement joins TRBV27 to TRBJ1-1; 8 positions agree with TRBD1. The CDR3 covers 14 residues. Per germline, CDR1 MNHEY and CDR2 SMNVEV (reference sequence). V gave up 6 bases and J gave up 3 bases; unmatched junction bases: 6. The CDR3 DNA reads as TGTGCCAGCAGCCAGTTACAGGGGGACACTGAAGCTTTCTTT. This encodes CASSQLQGDTEAFF.

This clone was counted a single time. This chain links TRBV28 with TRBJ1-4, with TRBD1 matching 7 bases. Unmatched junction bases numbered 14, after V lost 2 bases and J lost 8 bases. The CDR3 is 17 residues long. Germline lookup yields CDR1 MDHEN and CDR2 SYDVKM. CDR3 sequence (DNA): TGTGCCAGCAGTTTAGGGACAGCAATTGGCTCTAGAGAAAAACTGTTTTTT. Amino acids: CASSLGTAIGSREKLFF.

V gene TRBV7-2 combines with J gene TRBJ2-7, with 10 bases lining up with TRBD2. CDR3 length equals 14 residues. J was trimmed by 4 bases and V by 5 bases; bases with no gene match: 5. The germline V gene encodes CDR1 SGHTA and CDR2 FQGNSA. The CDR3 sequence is CASSQGLAKYEQYF. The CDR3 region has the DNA TGTGCCAGCAGCCAGGGACTAGCGAAGTACGAGCAGTACTTC.

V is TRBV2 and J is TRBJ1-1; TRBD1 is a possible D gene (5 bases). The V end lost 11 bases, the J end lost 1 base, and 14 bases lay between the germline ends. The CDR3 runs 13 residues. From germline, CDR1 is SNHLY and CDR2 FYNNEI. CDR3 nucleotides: TGTGCCGGCGCAGAGCAGGGGAACACTGAAGCTTTCTTT. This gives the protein CAGAEQGNTEAFF.

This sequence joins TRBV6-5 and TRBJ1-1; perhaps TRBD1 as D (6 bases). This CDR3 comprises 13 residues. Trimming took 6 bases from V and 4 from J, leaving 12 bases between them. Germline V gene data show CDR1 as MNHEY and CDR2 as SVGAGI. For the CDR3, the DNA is TGTGCCAGCAGACAGGGATTATCCACTGAAGCTTTCTTT. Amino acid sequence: CASRQGLSTEAFF.

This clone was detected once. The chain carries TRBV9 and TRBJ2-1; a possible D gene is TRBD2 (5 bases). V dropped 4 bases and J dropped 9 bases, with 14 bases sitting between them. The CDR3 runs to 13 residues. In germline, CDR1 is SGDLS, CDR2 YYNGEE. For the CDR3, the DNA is TGTGCCAGCAGCCCGAGAGGAACTAGTGAGCAGTTCTTC. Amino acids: CASSPRGTSEQFF.

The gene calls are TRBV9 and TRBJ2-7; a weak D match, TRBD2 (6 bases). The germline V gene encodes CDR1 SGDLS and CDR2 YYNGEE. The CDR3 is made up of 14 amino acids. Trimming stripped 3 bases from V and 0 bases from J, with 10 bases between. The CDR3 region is CASSGRESSYEQYF. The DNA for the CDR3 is TGTGCCAGCAGCGGACGGGAGAGCTCCTACGAGCAGTACTTC.

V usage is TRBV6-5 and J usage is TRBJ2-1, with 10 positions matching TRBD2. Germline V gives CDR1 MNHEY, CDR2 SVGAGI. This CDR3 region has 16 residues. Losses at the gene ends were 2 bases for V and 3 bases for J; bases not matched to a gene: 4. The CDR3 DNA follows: TGTGCCAGCAGTTACCGGGGGACTAGCGTCTACAATGAGCAGTTCTTC. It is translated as CASSYRGTSVYNEQFF.

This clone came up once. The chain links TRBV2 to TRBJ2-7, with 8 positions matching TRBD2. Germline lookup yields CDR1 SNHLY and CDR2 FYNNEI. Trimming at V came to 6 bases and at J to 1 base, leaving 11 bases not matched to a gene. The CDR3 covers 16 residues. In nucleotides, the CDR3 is TGTGCCAGCAGCGGACGGGAGGGCCTCAGGTCCTACGAGCAGTACTTC. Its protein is CASSGREGLRSYEQYF.

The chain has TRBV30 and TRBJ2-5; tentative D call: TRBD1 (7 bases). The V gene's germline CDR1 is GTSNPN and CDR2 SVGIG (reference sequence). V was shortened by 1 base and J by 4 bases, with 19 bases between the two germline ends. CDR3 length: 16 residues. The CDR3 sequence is CAWSEGAGGVLETQYF. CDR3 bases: TGTGCCTGGAGTGAGGGGGCAGGAGGGGTTTTAGAGACCCAGTACTTC.

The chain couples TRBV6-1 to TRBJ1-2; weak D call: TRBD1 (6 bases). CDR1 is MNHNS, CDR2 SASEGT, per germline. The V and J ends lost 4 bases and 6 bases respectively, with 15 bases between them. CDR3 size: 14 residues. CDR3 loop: CASSVLGTGNGYTF. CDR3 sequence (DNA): TGTGCCAGCAGTGTGTTGGGAACAGGGAATGGCTACACCTTC.

CDR3 loop: CASSPGLALYNEQFF. As DNA, the CDR3 is TGTGCCAGCAGCCCGGGACTAGCACTCTACAATGAGCAGTTCTTC. This chain uses TRBV7-9 with TRBJ2-1; 9 nucleotides match TRBD2. Per germline, CDR1 SEHNR and CDR2 FQNEAQ (reference sequence). The trim removed 5 bases at V and 3 bases at J, leaving 5 bases unmatched. The CDR3 spans 15 residues.